What follows are 25 T cell receptor beta chains derived from one specimen sequenced in a study of T cells expressing NK-cell markers. Using the 5' RACE reads, TCRdb records one entry per CDR3 protein without DNA. This sample's table reports roughly 450,000 distinct CDR3 sequences. Sequencing was done on a sample of blood T cells: a sorted CD56 or NKG2C T cell subset, CD4+ or CD8+ T cells, or bulk PBMC T cells (not recorded which). Source of these receptors: a woman between 45 and 65 years old in good health.

V usage is TRBV14 and J usage is TRBJ2-7. From germline, CDR1 is SGHDN and CDR2 FVKESK. The CDR3 covers 13 residues. This chain's CDR3 is CASSQDPRSEQYF. Complete variable domain (other parts from reference TRBV14 and TRBJ2-7): EAGVTQFPSHSVIEKGQTVTLRCDPISGHDNLYWYRRVMGKEIKFLLHFVKESKQDESGMPNNRFLAERTGGTYSTLKVQPAELEDSGVYFCASSQDPRSEQYFGPGTRLTVT.

The V gene is TRBV7-6, the J gene TRBJ2-2; the D call from TCRdb, TRBD2, cannot be confirmed without DNA. The CDR3 is made up of 14 amino acids. Germline CDR1 reads SGHVS; CDR2 reads FNYEAQ. The CDR3 spells CAETEGRNTGELFF.

The genes are TRBV3-1 and TRBJ2-7; without DNA, the TCRdb call of TRBD2 cannot be checked. The germline V gene encodes CDR1 LGHDT and CDR2 YNNKEL (reference sequence). This CDR3 has 14 amino acids. CDR3 region: CASSSLRGSNEQYF.

This chain joins TRBV7-9 and TRBJ1-6. Germline V gene sequence: CDR1 SEHNR, CDR2 FQNEAQ (reference sequence). CDR3 length: 16 amino acids. This chain's CDR3 is CASSFSVAETGSPLHF.

The rearrangement uses TRBV20-1 and TRBJ2-4; checking the TCRdb D call of TRBD2 is not possible without DNA. Germline V gene data show CDR1 as DFQATT and CDR2 as SNEGSKA (reference sequence). The CDR3 has 13 amino acids. This CDR3 reads CSARPGLATIQYF.

This chain connects TRBV20-1 to TRBJ1-5; TCRdb's D call, TRBD1, is unchecked because there is no DNA. This CDR3 comprises 15 residues. Per the germline V gene, CDR1 is DFQATT and CDR2 is SNEGSKA (reference sequence). The CDR3 protein is CSARGVVYSNQPQHF.

This sequence joins TRBV7-2 and TRBJ2-3; there is no DNA to check the TCRdb D call of TRBD2. From germline, CDR1 is SGHTA and CDR2 FQGNSA. This CDR3 spans 15 amino acids. Here the CDR3 reads CASSFGSGGTDTQYF.

The CDR3 sequence: CASSLGGAHYGYTF. The rearrangement links TRBV5-5 to TRBJ1-2; without DNA, the TCRdb call of TRBD1 cannot be checked. Germline-derived CDR1 and CDR2 are SGHKS and YYEKEE (reference sequence). The CDR3 covers 14 residues.

The rearrangement uses TRBV7-9 and TRBJ1-5; lacking DNA, the TRBD1 call made by TCRdb goes unchecked. CDR1 SEHNR and CDR2 FQNEAQ come from the germline V gene (reference sequence). CDR3 length: 15 amino acids. The CDR3 region is CASSLGSGDLRPQHF.

The rearrangement uses TRBV12-3 or TRBV12-4 and TRBJ2-1; with no DNA, the TCRdb D assignment of TRBD2 cannot be verified. This CDR3 has 14 amino acids. The CDR3 loop is CASSLEGLYNEQFF.

The chain recombines TRBV10-3 with TRBJ1-2; with no DNA, the TCRdb D assignment of TRBD1 cannot be verified. The CDR3 contains 16 residues. Per germline, CDR1 ENHRY and CDR2 SYGVKD. CDR3 amino acids: CAIRPGNGRANYGYTF.

The chain couples TRBV6-2 or TRBV6-3 to TRBJ1-5. Germline V gene sequence: CDR1 MNHEY, CDR2 SVGEGT. The CDR3 sequence is 17 residues long. The CDR3 region is CASSYSISDYSNQPQHF.

The CDR3 loop reads CASSNYTGQGRRPKNIQYF. The rearrangement uses TRBV7-9 and TRBJ2-4; TCRdb outputs TRBD1, but without DNA this stays unchecked. CDR1 is SEHNR and CDR2 is FQNEAQ in the germline V gene (reference sequence). This CDR3 comprises 19 residues.

The chain joins TRBV25-1 to TRBJ2-1. Per the germline V gene, CDR1 is MGHDK and CDR2 is SYGVNS. CDR3 length: 13 amino acids. CDR3 sequence: CASSEQLGNEQFF.

V usage is TRBV12-3 or TRBV12-4 and J usage is TRBJ2-1; TCRdb's assignment of TRBD2 cannot be checked, as there is no DNA. The CDR3 spans 15 residues. CDR3 amino acids: CASRLAGGNPNEQFF.

The chain carries TRBV20-1 and TRBJ1-1; checking the TCRdb D call of TRBD1 is not possible without DNA. The CDR3 runs 16 residues. Germline lookup yields CDR1 DFQATT and CDR2 SNEGSKA (reference sequence). The CDR3 loop reads CSARGWQGWFDTEAFF.

This chain uses TRBV20-1 with TRBJ1-1; as DNA is missing, the TRBD1 call by TCRdb cannot be tested. CDR3 length: 13 residues. Germline CDR1 reads DFQATT; CDR2 reads SNEGSKA (reference sequence). The CDR3 is CSAGGPLGTEAFF.

The chain combines TRBV11-2 with TRBJ2-1; TCRdb lists TRBD2, though no DNA is available to test this call. Germline V CDR1 and CDR2: SGHAT, FQNNGV. The CDR3 runs to 16 residues. This CDR3 reads CASSSELAGVSNEQFF.

This chain uses TRBV10-3 with TRBJ2-3; checking the TCRdb D call of TRBD2 is not possible without DNA. Germline V gene sequence: CDR1 ENHRY, CDR2 SYGVKD. This CDR3 region has 14 residues. CDR3 loop: CAISQLASEDTQYF.

The V gene is TRBV27, the J gene TRBJ2-5; TCRdb returns TRBD1, unconfirmable since there is no DNA. CDR1 is MNHEY, CDR2 SMNVEV, per germline (reference sequence). The CDR3 loop spans 14 amino acids. The CDR3 loop is CARLGQNLQETQYF.

This chain joins TRBV30 and TRBJ2-5. The CDR3 runs 12 residues. From germline, CDR1 is GTSNPN and CDR2 SVGIG (reference sequence). CDR3 sequence: CAWKKDQETQYF.

The chain is built from TRBV30 and TRBJ1-6; TCRdb's D call, TRBD1, is unchecked because there is no DNA. This CDR3 spans 15 amino acids. Germline CDR1 is GTSNPN and CDR2 is SVGIG (reference sequence). The CDR3 loop is CAWNLRGQYNSPLHF.

V usage is TRBV12-3 or TRBV12-4 and J usage is TRBJ1-5; TCRdb's D call of TRBD1 is untestable without DNA. This CDR3 is 13 amino acids long. CDR3 sequence: CASRSRGAQPQHF.

The chain carries TRBV2 and TRBJ2-5; absent DNA, TCRdb's TRBD2 call cannot be checked. Per germline, CDR1 SNHLY and CDR2 FYNNEI. The CDR3 length is 15 residues. The CDR3 here is CASNQLAGGSETQYF.

V gene TRBV3-1 combines with J gene TRBJ2-2; TCRdb's assignment of TRBD1 cannot be checked, as there is no DNA. Germline V lookup: CDR1 LGHDT, CDR2 YNNKEL (reference sequence). The CDR3 has 16 amino acids. CDR3 loop: CASSLGTFPNTGELFF.